Listed below are T cell receptor beta chains from one sample, sequenced in a study of cytomegalovirus exposure and HLA in healthy donors. Clones were sequenced by immunoSEQ multiplex PCR, and TCRdb holds only the in-frame ones, with some missing. The table has over 150,000 clones, 79% seen once; the top ten hold 2% to 2.5%. The sequenced material came from PBMCs. Source of these receptors: a man between 35 and 55 years old in good health and CMV-seronegative. CDR3s include the opening cysteine and the closing phenylalanine or tryptophan. A D gene is named only where the DNA matches it firmly. Only part of the rows carry a size: once, few, many, or a class if the clone is expanded.

J | D | size | V | length | CDR3 | DNA
TRBJ1-2 | NA | NA | TRBV19 | 13 | CASQRTANYGYTF | TGTGCCAGCCAAAGGACAGCAAACTATGGCTACACCTTC
TRBJ2-6 | TRBD1 | few | TRBV19 | 18 | CASSPRQGALSGANGLTF | TGTGCCAGTAGCCCCCGACAGGGGGCTCTCTCTGGGGCCAACGGCCTGACTTTC
TRBJ1-4 | NA | few | TRBV6-6 | 15 | CASSSQGPTNEKLFF | TGTGCCAGCAGTTCCCAGGGGCCAACTAATGAAAAACTGTTTTTT
TRBJ2-6 | NA | NA | TRBV4-2 | 18 | CASSQASQTGPGANVLTF | TGTGCCAGCAGCCAAGCTAGTCAGACAGGTCCCGGGGCCAACGTCCTGACTTTC
TRBJ2-7 | TRBD1 | NA | TRBV28 | 14 | CASSGPGQSYEQYF | TGTGCCAGCAGTGGGCCGGGACAGAGCTACGAGCAGTACTTC
TRBJ2-7 | NA | NA | TRBV29-1 | 15 | CSVEGSEGAWEEQYF | TGCAGCGTTGAGGGTTCGGAGGGGGCATGGGAAGAGCAGTACTTC
TRBJ2-7 | NA | NA | TRBV19 | 15 | CASSIQGQPLHEQYF | TGTGCCAGTAGTATACAAGGACAGCCCCTCCACGAGCAGTACTTC
TRBJ2-1 | TRBD2 | NA | TRBV18 | 16 | CASSPRTSGMVNEQFF | TGTGCCAGCTCACCTCGGACTAGCGGGATGGTCAATGAGCAGTTCTTC
TRBJ2-7 | TRBD1 | NA | TRBV10-1 | 17 | CASSPDRGRSLGYEQYF | TGCGCCAGCAGCCCTGACAGGGGGCGAAGTCTTGGTTACGAGCAGTACTTC
TRBJ2-6 | NA | NA | TRBV27 | 17 | CASSFELPGRGANGLTF | TGTGCCAGCAGTTTCGAACTGCCAGGGCGTGGGGCCAACGGCCTGACTTTC
TRBJ2-6 | NA | NA | TRBV6-1 | 16 | CASSEAGASGANVLTF | TGTGCCAGCAGTGAAGCTGGGGCCTCTGGGGCCAACGTCCTGACTTTC
TRBJ2-3 | TRBD2 | NA | TRBV7-9 | 16 | CASSRQAGGSTDTQYF | TGTGCCAGCAGCAGACAAGCGGGAGGGAGCACAGATACGCAGTATTTT
TRBJ2-4 | TRBD1 | few | TRBV29-1 | 13 | CSVLGQGRHSQYF | TGCAGCGTCTTGGGACAGGGGAGGCACAGTCAGTACTTC
TRBJ2-1 | TRBD2 | NA | TRBV11-3 | 16 | CASSLAGGVSYNEQFF | TGTGCCAGCAGCTTAGCGGGAGGGGTCTCCTACAATGAGCAGTTCTTC
TRBJ2-3 | TRBD1 | NA | TRBV7-9 | 16 | CSSSFAGGTGGDTQYF | TGTTCCAGCAGCTTCGCAGGAGGGACAGGGGGAGATACGCAGTATTTT
TRBJ1-6 | NA | NA | TRBV6-5 | 13 | CASSSAGDSPLHF | TGTGCCAGCAGTTCGGCGGGGGATTCACCCCTCCACTTT
TRBJ1-1 | NA | NA | TRBV28 | 11 | CASGLLTEAFF | TGTGCCAGCGGTTTACTCACTGAAGCTTTCTTT
TRBJ2-7 | TRBD2 | NA | TRBV13 | 15 | CASSATSGTTYEQYF | TGTGCCAGCAGCGCAACTAGCGGGACAACCTACGAGCAGTACTTC
TRBJ2-1 | TRBD2 | NA | TRBV6-4 | 15 | CASSGTSGSSHEQFF | TGTGCCAGCAGCGGGACTAGCGGGAGTAGTCATGAGCAGTTCTTC
TRBJ2-7 | TRBD2 | NA | TRBV11-2 | 16 | CASNTGLAWGSNEQYF | TGTGCCAGCAACACGGGACTAGCGTGGGGTAGTAACGAGCAGTACTTC
TRBJ2-7 | NA | few | TRBV10-3 | 14 | CAISESRDSQAQYF | TGTGCCATCAGTGAGTCCCGGGACTCGCAGGCGCAGTACTTC
TRBJ2-3 | NA | few | TRBV7-2 | 14 | CASSLSTRSDTQYF | TGTGCCAGCAGCTTGAGCACGAGATCAGATACGCAGTATTTT
TRBJ2-7 | TRBD2 | NA | TRBV5-1 | 13 | CASPSGRADEQYF | TGCGCCAGTCCTAGCGGGAGGGCCGACGAGCAGTACTTC
TRBJ1-5 | NA | NA | TRBV5-6 | 13 | CASSLGAGQPQHF | TGTGCCAGCAGCTTGGGGGCGGGCCAGCCCCAGCATTTT
TRBJ2-3 | TRBD2 | NA | TRBV5-1 | 16 | CASSWGTSKSTDTQYF | TGCGCCAGCAGCTGGGGGACTAGCAAAAGCACAGATACGCAGTATTTT
TRBJ2-3 | NA | NA | TRBV5-1 | 16 | CASSLAQAAFTDTQYF | TGCGCCAGCAGCTTGGCCCAGGCTGCCTTCACAGATACGCAGTATTTT
TRBJ1-2 | NA | NA | TRBV9 | 13 | CASSLGSSGGYTF | TGTGCCAGCAGTCTTGGGTCCTCGGGGGGCTACACCTTC
TRBJ2-6 | NA | NA | TRBV28 | 15 | CASSLQGTGANGLTF | TGTGCCAGCAGCCTACAGGGTACTGGGGCCAACGGCCTGACTTTC
TRBJ2-5 | TRBD2 | once | TRBV11-2 | 15 | CASSLGLLALETQYF | TGTGCCAGCAGCTTGGGATTACTAGCGCTGGAGACCCAGTACTTC
TRBJ2-4 | TRBD1 | NA | TRBV6-1 | 15 | CASSEPGTVKNSQYF | TGTGCCAGCAGTGAGCCCGGGACAGTTAAAAACAGTCAGTACTTC
TRBJ2-7 | NA | NA | TRBV21-1 | 16 | CASSFRLAGGPYEQYF | TGTGCCAGCAGCTTCCGGCTAGCGGGGGGCCCGTACGAGCAGTACTTC
TRBJ2-1 | TRBD2 | NA | TRBV5-1 | 15 | CASSLLAGVGDEQFF | TGCGCCAGCAGCCTACTAGCGGGAGTTGGGGATGAGCAGTTCTTC
TRBJ2-5 | NA | NA | TRBV2 | 14 | CASSAETGTETQYF | TGTGCCAGCAGCGCTGAAACAGGGACGGAGACCCAGTACTTC
TRBJ2-7 | NA | NA | TRBV7-6 | 12 | CASSPTGYEQYF | TGTGCCAGCAGCCCGACTGGTTACGAGCAGTACTTC
TRBJ2-1 | TRBD2 | NA | TRBV28 | 15 | CASFISGGSYNEQFF | TGTGCCAGCTTCATTAGCGGGGGCTCCTACAATGAGCAGTTCTTC
TRBJ2-5 | NA | NA | TRBV7-7 | 13 | CASSLTRAETQYF | TGTGCTAGCAGCCTAACGAGGGCGGAGACCCAGTACTTC
TRBJ2-7 | TRBD2 | NA | TRBV4-1 | 18 | CASSQDRSASGSLYEQYF | TGCGCCAGCAGCCAAGATCGATCGGCTAGCGGGAGTCTCTACGAGCAGTACTTC
TRBJ2-5 | TRBD2 | few | TRBV2 | 15 | CASTLGLAGVETQYF | TGTGCCAGCACCCTGGGACTAGCGGGAGTAGAGACCCAGTACTTC
TRBJ2-2 | NA | NA | TRBV5-1 | 14 | CASSSQGKPGELFF | TGCGCCAGCAGCTCGCAGGGAAAGCCTGGGGAGCTGTTTTTT
TRBJ2-1 | NA | NA | TRBV19 | 16 | CASMGSWGHVQKTEFF | TGTGCCAGTATGGGGAGTTGGGGGCACGTTCAGAAAACGGAGTTCTTC
TRBJ1-4 | NA | NA | TRBV7-9 | 16 | CSSSLWDTQRDEKLFF | TGTTCCAGCAGCTTATGGGACACCCAAAGGGATGAAAAACTGTTTTTT
TRBJ2-2 | NA | NA | TRBV4-2 | 15 | CASSPRGGNTGELFF | TGTGCCAGCAGCCCCCGGGGAGGTAACACCGGGGAGCTGTTTTTT
TRBJ2-5 | TRBD1 | NA | TRBV7-2 | 15 | CASSSRTGGQETQYF | TGTGCCAGCAGCAGCAGGACAGGGGGCCAGGAGACCCAGTACTTC
TRBJ2-7 | TRBD1 | NA | TRBV10-3 | 17 | CAISPGQGASFGYEQYF | TGTGCCATCAGCCCGGGACAGGGGGCCTCCTTTGGCTACGAGCAGTACTTC
TRBJ2-1 | NA | once | TRBV6-1 | 15 | CASSETPGAYNEQFF | TGTGCCAGCAGTGAAACACCAGGGGCCTACAATGAGCAGTTCTTC
TRBJ2-7 | TRBD1 | NA | TRBV10-3 | 14 | CATSGTGGYYEQYF | TGTGCCACCTCCGGGACAGGGGGGTACTACGAGCAGTACTTC
TRBJ2-2 | TRBD1 | once | TRBV7-9 | 15 | CASSEDRGQTGELFF | TGTGCCAGCAGCGAGGACAGGGGGCAAACCGGGGAGCTGTTTTTT
TRBJ2-1 | NA | NA | TRBV11-3 | 17 | CASSLEVEGGGGNEQFF | TGTGCCAGCAGCTTAGAGGTTGAGGGAGGTGGGGGCAATGAGCAGTTCTTC
TRBJ2-5 | NA | NA | TRBV19 | 14 | CASSMGSRQETQYF | TGTGCCAGTAGTATGGGGAGCAGGCAAGAGACCCAGTACTTC
TRBJ2-6 | NA | NA | TRBV18 | 17 | CASSFQGSLSGANVLTF | TGTGCCAGCTCTTTCCAGGGATCCCTCTCTGGGGCCAACGTCCTGACTTTC
TRBJ2-5 | TRBD1 | NA | TRBV30 | 15 | CAWSPPTGVTETQYF | TGTGCCTGGAGTCCCCCGACAGGGGTCACAGAGACCCAGTACTTC
TRBJ2-4 | TRBD1 | NA | TRBV5-1 | 17 | CASSLAGWGQGQNSQYF | TGCGCCAGCAGCTTGGCCGGATGGGGACAGGGGCAAAACAGTCAGTACTTC
TRBJ2-1 | TRBD2 | few | TRBV10-3 | 15 | CAISINLAGENEQFF | TGTGCCATCAGTATTAATCTAGCGGGAGAAAATGAGCAGTTCTTC
TRBJ1-2 | TRBD1 | NA | TRBV7-2 | 12 | CASSSWTGGYTF | TGTGCCAGCAGCTCTTGGACAGGGGGCTACACCTTC
TRBJ2-3 | TRBD1 | NA | TRBV6-5 | 15 | CASSSDRGIADTQYF | TGTGCCAGCAGTTCGGACAGGGGGATCGCAGATACGCAGTATTTT